This T cell receptor beta chain was recovered during a study of memory CD8 T cells in hepatitis C reinfection (TCRdb year 2017). A note on the overall study: Of the five donors, three spontaneously resolved two consecutive HCV infections, and two cleared a primary infection but developed chronic infection after reinfection. Between the late 2000s and the early 2010s, about 5 reinfection cases with stored pre-reinfection samples were identified. Participants who had resolved a prior HCV infection were followed every 3 months in the reinfection study. An HCV reinfection was defined as a positive HCV RNA test that came after two negative tests taken at least 60 days apart. The TCR beta repertoire of virus-specific CD8 T cells was tracked longitudinally in a few donors across an HCV reinfection episode. Pre-reinfection samples were taken from 55 to 20 weeks before reinfection was detected.

According to the study, the label for this sample's time point signals: pre-reinfection, 55 to 20 weeks before reinfection detection. Sorted cells were sequenced directly ex vivo, with no in vitro expansion before TCR sequencing. The donors were people who inject drugs and were enrolled in the Montreal Acute Hepatitis C Cohort Study (HEPCO) in Canada. As controls, total naive CD8 T cells, sorted as viable CD3+ CD8+ CD45RO-, were obtained from two donors at each of the three reinfection time points. Before sorting, cryopreserved peripheral blood mononuclear cells were thawed and CD8 T cells were purified from those thawed cells. Negative selection with the MACS CD8+ T cell Isolation Kit was used to enrich CD8 T cells. Cell sorting was done on a BD FACSAria II sorter with FACSDiva software, and data were analyzed with FlowJo. In the case of this clone: Which antigen it targets is not known. The sample holds no much larger clone one base away, and base qualities are not on file.

Library preparation used the immunoSEQ multiplex PCR assay. Genomic DNA was pulled from the sorted cells, and the automated high-throughput method of Adaptive Biotechnologies was used to sequence the TCR beta V, D and J regions. A two-step, bias-controlled multiplex PCR was used to amplify the CDR3 regions. Amplified TCR beta libraries were sequenced on an Illumina instrument. On the study's bioinformatics: Demultiplexed reads were processed to lower amplification and sequencing bias, and the IMGT database was used to assign CDR3 sequences to gene families. Repertoire data were analyzed with ImmunoSEQ software version 2.0. Out-of-frame sequences and sequences containing stop codons in the CDR3 were removed from the clonotype lists. Any clonotype with a frequency under 0.01% was left out, since that frequency corresponded to less than one cell. Richness was calculated by dividing observed richness by the number of input cells, and evenness was calculated by dividing Shannon entropy by the log of observed richness. Repertoire diversity and similarity between time points were quantified using Simpson diversity and Morisita-Horn overlap indices. Clonotypes were sorted into dominant (>1%), sub-dominant (0.5-0.99%), low abundance (0.1-0.49%) or lowest abundance (<0.1%) groups. A germline index was derived by subtracting total nucleotide additions from total CDR3 length and dividing the result by total CDR3 length. Drawn from immuneACCESS, this table holds only the in-frame rearrangements with V and J called that TCRdb kept. Clones are partly lost; checked studies trace under half to an unresolved V gene and leave the rest unexplained. V and J calls and clone size follow that table, whereas D and trimming were derived from the DNA. Within this sample are 50,000 or so clones, with about 90% of them counted one time only. The ten most abundant clones make up about 1% of the sample.

The paper as a whole reports these results and caveats: Because only four to six donors were included, definitive conclusions about public clonotypes linked to secondary clearance could not be reached by the study.

The junction carries 10 bases between V and J, which are trimmed by 1 base and 2 bases respectively. Taken from the germline V gene, the CDR1 and CDR2 loops are SGHTA and FQGNSA. The CDR3 runs 15 residues from the cysteine to the phenylalanine. Only the CDR3 DNA is retained, 45 bases long and in frame from the first base. The receptor was isolated from a man aged 18 to 29 with hepatitis C virus infection. The sequenced sample was naive CD8+ T cells sorted from blood. The intended sense of this specimen's cell subset or site label: total naive CD8+CD45RO- T cells. The chain is assembled from TRBV7-2 and TRBJ2-3, with the D gene not confidently named. The nucleotide sequence is TGTGCCAGCAGCTTAGGCGTGGGCCTCACAGATACGCAGTATTTT. Translated, it reads CASSLGVGLTDTQYF. With the rest looked up from the reference TRBV7-2 and TRBJ2-3 genes rather than sequenced, the full variable domain is GAGVSQSPSNKVTEKGKDVELRCDPISGHTALYWYRQSLGQGLEFLIYFQGNSAPDKSGLPSDRFSAERTGGSVSTLTIQRTQQEDSAVYLCASSLGVGLTDTQYFGPGTRLTVL.